This entry is about one T cell receptor beta chain. Its target is not known. TCR beta VDJ combinations and CDR3 sequences were profiled from genomic DNA. TCRdb ran MiXCR on the reads and lists one entry per CDR3 protein. The profile shows under 200,000 distinct CDR3 sequences, about 64% of them singletons. This CDR3 has 14 residues. Germline V lookup: CDR1 SGHAT, CDR2 FQNNGV. Trimming shortened V by 4 bases and J by 6 bases, and 14 bases separated the two germline ends. This sample stems from a study of CD8+CD57+ T cells in acquired aplastic anemia. Across the whole study: The DNA of sorted CD4+ and CD8+ cells averaged 3.2 ug.

Study outcomes and limitations: Between patients and controls, some 31 CD8+ CDR3 sequences were found in common. CD8+ Simpson's diversity in patients was not significantly different from that in controls.

V is TRBV11-2 and J is TRBJ2-3, with D perhaps TRBD2 (6 bases). The sequence was obtained from a human donor in good health. Specimen: sorted CD4+, CD8+, or CD8+CD57+ T cells (not recorded which) from PBMCs. The CDR3 bases are TGTGCCAGCAGCTCGGCGGGGCCGGAGGATACGCAGTATTTT. The encoded protein is CASSSAGPEDTQYF.